This T cell receptor (beta chain) was retrieved from a study of shared clonotypes between healthy human individuals. This table comes from immunoSEQ multiplex PCR, and its TCRdb copy is limited to in-frame clones, with some not included. Among hundreds of thousands of clones listed, approximately 97% were seen once. Trimming pared 0 bases from V and 2 bases from J, leaving 14 bases between. CDR1 SGHRS and CDR2 YFSETQ come from the germline V gene. The CDR3 has 17 amino acids. Source material: naive CD4+ T cells sorted from blood. Subset here: CD45RA+ positively selected. The chain is built from TRBV5-1 and TRBJ2-2; a possible D gene is TRBD2 (6 bases). The TCR originated in a woman aged 30 to 39 in good health. The DNA of the CDR3 is TGCGCCAGCAGCTTGGCCGTGGGAGGAATTAACACCGGGGAGCTGTTTTTT. This gives the protein CASSLAVGGINTGELFF.